Listed below are T cell receptor beta chains from one sample, sequenced in a study of blood T cells in healthy people across ages. TCRdb re-derived calls from the 5' RACE reads in MiXCR, one entry per CDR3 protein. The repertoire holds around 1,600,000 distinct CDR3 sequences, with 35% to 45% as singletons. What was sequenced was blood. The receptors here all came from a woman younger than 30 in good health. Both conserved end residues are trimmed from each CDR3.

TRBV9	TRBJ2-2	ASSVVEGELF
TRBV29-1	TRBJ2-2	SVGTGDGELF
TRBV15	TRBJ1-2	ATSLPDVQAYT
TRBV10-3	TRBJ2-1	AIRGSSGSYNEQF
TRBV7-6	TRBJ2-3	ASSLRTDSTDTQY
TRBV7-2	TRBJ2-7	ASSLNRHERY
TRBV12-3/TRBV12-4	TRBJ1-2	ASSPSDRVYTLYGYT
TRBV27	TRBJ2-5	ASSPSGGGVKETQY
TRBV21-1	TRBJ2-1	ASSKTPAGVAHEQF
TRBV4-3	TRBJ1-1	ASSQGAPGVPISF
TRBV5-1	.	ASSLEWAEQY
TRBV2	TRBJ2-6	ARNAKGGANVLT
TRBV20-1	TRBJ1-5	SASVVYSNPPQH
TRBV6-1	TRBJ1-4	ASSPLQATNEKLF
TRBV6-1	TRBJ1-1	RVGFLNTEAF
TRBV27	TRBJ1-1	ASSLYGGPMNTEAF
TRBV7-6	TRBJ2-7	ASSLAFSGTSKKSSYNEQY
TRBV27	TRBJ2-7	ASSFGTRPYEQY
TRBV28	TRBJ1-1	ASSQTGGPEAF
TRBV18	TRBJ1-5	ASSPGQGAKPQH
TRBV18	TRBJ2-5	ASSIRLADQETQY
TRBV29-1	TRBJ1-2	SGGTGEGYGYT
TRBV11-2	TRBJ2-5	ASSLAGAGAYQETQY
TRBV10-3	TRBJ1-2	AISERDRVKGYT
TRBV7-2	TRBJ2-3	ASSVRVGINTQY
TRBV12-5	TRBJ2-3	ASGRVSGDTQY
TRBV7-9	TRBJ2-3	ASSYPTGAGASTDTQY
TRBV7-9	TRBJ2-7	ASSSTVPVAYEQY
TRBV7-2	TRBJ2-1	ASSSFRTGALNEQF
TRBV2	TRBJ1-1	ASGTDRGLKAF
TRBV7-9	TRBJ1-6	AAQGGAGSPLH
TRBV7-9	TRBJ1-2	ARQNYLDGDYGYT
TRBV7-2	TRBJ1-1	ASSHQGGGRTEAF
TRBV7-6	TRBJ1-3	ASSLRSGGTGNTIY
TRBV12-3/TRBV12-4	TRBJ1-4	ASSFRGADEKLF
TRBV4-3	TRBJ2-4	ASSRLTGAGGNIQY
TRBV25-1	TRBJ2-4	ASSPHGQPIVREQY
TRBV27	TRBJ2-3	ASSPTGTGPDTQY
TRBV12-3/TRBV12-4	TRBJ2-2	ASSLRTGGRAGELF
TRBV7-9	TRBJ2-1	ASSLFTGPNPYNEQF
TRBV3-1	TRBJ2-1	ASSPLSHEQF
TRBV7-9	TRBJ1-4	ASSLGTLRRALIEKLF
TRBV7-9	TRBJ2-3	ASSSFGLAGEDTDTQY
TRBV5-1	TRBJ2-5	ASSFITGAQETQY
TRBV12-3/TRBV12-4	TRBJ2-1	ASRGGASGSSDEQF
TRBV6-6	TRBJ1-1	ASSDRVKLVEAF